This T cell receptor beta chain was retrieved from a study of blood T cell repertoires in COVID-19 (dated by TCRdb to about 2020). The study in broad terms: The collaborator samples originated in the United States, Italy and Spain and spanned the acute and convalescent phases of COVID-19. The prospective study material was composed of cDNA or gDNA derived from T cells, B-cell-depleted T cells, or PBMCs. Deeply sampled blood TCRbeta repertoires from subjects exposed to, actively infected with, or recovered from COVID-19 were included in the dataset. The repertoires were released in a freely available public database meant as a resource for research on the immune response to SARS-CoV-2. Samples were obtained from the ongoing ImmuneRACE study (first 160 participants) and from about 1,300 subjects provided by 6 global collaborators. The sample metadata nearly always contained a de-identified subject ID, COVID-19 status, age in years and sex. Where available, HLA class I and class II types were obtained from metadata supplied by the sample provider rather than from assay-based typing.

This clone showed up just once. Its antigen remains undetermined. No per-base quality is available; no much larger clone lies one base away. What the study reported, not specific to this receptor: The quantity of clinical and demographic metadata differed by source and by participant and was supplied without curation.

At the junction V is shortened by 2 bases and J by 9 bases; bases outside the gene matches: 5. In the germline V gene, CDR1 corresponds to SGDLS and CDR2 to YYNGEE. Its CDR3 holds 15 amino acids, cysteine through phenylalanine. The entry retains the CDR3 DNA only, 45 bases that are in frame from base 1. TCRbeta CDR3 regions were amplified from genomic DNA by means of the immunoSEQ Assay, a bias-controlled multiplex PCR. The paper's data handling went like this. Nucleated cell counts per sample were estimated from amplification of reference gene primers within the assay. To quantify the absolute abundance of each unique TCRbeta CDR3 rearrangement, sequence reads were collapsed and filtered. For each sample, productive Simpson clonality was calculated by taking the square root of Simpson's diversity index across productive rearrangements. TCRdb took over this immuneACCESS table, retaining in-frame rearrangements with V and J assigned. Such tables are incomplete; in checked studies, under half of the missing clones stem from an unresolved V gene, and the remainder is unexplained. D and trimming were read from the DNA, whereas the V and J calls and clone size are those reported in that table. The sample table shows around 180,000 clones, and approximately 85% are seen once. Of the sample, less than 8% falls within the top ten clones.

One collaborating source in Seattle enrolled patients during active infection and followed them longitudinally through the course of disease. Collaborating institutions collected whole blood in K2EDTA tubes following their own protocols. Collaborator samples were shipped for TCRbeta analysis as frozen whole blood, isolated PBMCs, or DNA extracted from either sample type. This sequence was found in a man older than 75 with COVID-19, enrolled during active disease. The chain couples TRBV9 to TRBJ1-6; TRBD1 agrees with 10 junctional bases. Sequences were obtained from peripheral blood. The CDR3 corresponds to CASSVTGGGGSPLHF. The nucleotide sequence reads TGTGCCAGCAGCGTGACAGGGGGCGGGGGTTCACCCCTCCACTTT.